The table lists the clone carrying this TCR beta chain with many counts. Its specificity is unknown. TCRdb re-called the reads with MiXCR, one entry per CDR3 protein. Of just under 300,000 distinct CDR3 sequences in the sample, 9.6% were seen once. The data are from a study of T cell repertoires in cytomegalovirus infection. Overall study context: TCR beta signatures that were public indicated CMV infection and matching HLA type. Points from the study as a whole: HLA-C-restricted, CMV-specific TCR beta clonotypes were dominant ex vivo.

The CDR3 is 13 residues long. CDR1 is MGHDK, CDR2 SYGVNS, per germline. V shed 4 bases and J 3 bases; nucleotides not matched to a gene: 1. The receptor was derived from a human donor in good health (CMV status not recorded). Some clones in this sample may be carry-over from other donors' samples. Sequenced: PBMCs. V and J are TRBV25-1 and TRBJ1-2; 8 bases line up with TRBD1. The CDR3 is CASSVQGDYGYTF. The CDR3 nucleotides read TGTGCCAGCAGTGTACAGGGGGACTATGGCTACACCTTC.